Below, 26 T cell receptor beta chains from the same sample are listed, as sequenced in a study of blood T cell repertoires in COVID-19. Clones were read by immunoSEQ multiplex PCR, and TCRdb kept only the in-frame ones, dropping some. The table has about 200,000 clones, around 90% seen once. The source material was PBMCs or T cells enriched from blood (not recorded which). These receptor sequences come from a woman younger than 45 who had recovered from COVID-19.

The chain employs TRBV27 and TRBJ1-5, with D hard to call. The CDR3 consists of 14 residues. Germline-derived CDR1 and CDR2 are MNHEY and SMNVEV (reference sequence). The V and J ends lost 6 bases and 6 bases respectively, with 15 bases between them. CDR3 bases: TGTGCCAGCAGGCCCGGAGTACAAGGTCAGCCCCAGCATTTT. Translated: CASRPGVQGQPQHF.

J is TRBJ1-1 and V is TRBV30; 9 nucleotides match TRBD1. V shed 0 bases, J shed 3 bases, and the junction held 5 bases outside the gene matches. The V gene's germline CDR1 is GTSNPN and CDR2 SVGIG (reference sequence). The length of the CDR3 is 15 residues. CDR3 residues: CAWSVRGTGHTEAFF. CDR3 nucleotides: TGTGCCTGGAGTGTACGAGGGACAGGGCACACTGAAGCTTTCTTT.

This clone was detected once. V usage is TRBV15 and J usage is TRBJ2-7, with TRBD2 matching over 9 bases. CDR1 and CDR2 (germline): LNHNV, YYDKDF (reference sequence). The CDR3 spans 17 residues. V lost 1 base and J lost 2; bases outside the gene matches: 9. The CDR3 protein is CATSRALSAGGAYEQYF. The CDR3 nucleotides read TGTGCCACCAGCAGAGCCTTATCGGCGGGAGGGGCCTACGAGCAGTACTTC.

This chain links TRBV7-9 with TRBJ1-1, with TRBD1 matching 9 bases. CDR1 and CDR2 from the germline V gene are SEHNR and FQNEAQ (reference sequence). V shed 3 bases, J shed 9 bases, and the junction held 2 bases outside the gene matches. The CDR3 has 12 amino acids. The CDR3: CASSLGTGKAFF. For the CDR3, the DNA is TGTGCCAGCAGCTTGGGGACAGGGAAAGCTTTCTTT.

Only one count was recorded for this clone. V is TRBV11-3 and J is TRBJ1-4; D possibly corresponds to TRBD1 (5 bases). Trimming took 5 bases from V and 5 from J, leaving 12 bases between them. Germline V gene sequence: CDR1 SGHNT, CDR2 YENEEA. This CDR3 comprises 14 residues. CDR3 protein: CASSQGTRNEKLFF. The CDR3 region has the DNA TGTGCCAGCAGCCAAGGGACTCGAAATGAAAAACTGTTTTTT.

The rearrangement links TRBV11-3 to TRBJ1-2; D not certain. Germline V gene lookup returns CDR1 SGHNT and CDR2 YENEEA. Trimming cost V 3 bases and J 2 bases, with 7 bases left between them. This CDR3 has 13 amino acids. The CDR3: CASSFDNNYGYTF. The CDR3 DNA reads TGTGCCAGCAGCTTTGACAACAACTATGGCTACACCTTC.

In DNA form, the CDR3 reads TGTGCCAGCACCTCTCAGGGGACAGGTCATTCACCCCTCCACTTT. It encodes CASTSQGTGHSPLHF. This chain connects TRBV7-8 to TRBJ1-6; 8 nucleotides align to TRBD1. The germline V gene has CDR1 SGHVS and CDR2 FQNEAQ. CDR3 length: 15 residues. With V trimmed by 7 bases and J by 8 bases, 10 bases remained unmatched.

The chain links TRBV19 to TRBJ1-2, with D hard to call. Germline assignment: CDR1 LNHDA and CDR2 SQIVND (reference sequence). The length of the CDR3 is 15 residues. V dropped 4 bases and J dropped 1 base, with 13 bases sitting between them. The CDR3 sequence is CASSTQVQLNYGYTF. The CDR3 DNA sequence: TGTGCCAGTAGTACCCAAGTACAGCTTAACTATGGCTACACCTTC.

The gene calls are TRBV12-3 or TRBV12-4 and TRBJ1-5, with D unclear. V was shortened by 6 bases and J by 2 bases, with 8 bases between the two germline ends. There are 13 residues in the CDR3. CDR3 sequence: CASREVGNQPQHF. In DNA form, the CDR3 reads TGTGCCAGCAGGGAGGTTGGCAATCAGCCCCAGCATTTT.

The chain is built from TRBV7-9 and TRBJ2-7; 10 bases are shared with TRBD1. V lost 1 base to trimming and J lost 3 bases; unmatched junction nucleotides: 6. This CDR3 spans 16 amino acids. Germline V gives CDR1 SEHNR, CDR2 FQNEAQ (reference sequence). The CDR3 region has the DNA TGTGCCAGCAGCTTAGGCGGGACAGGGGAGGTCTACGAGCAGTACTTC. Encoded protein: CASSLGGTGEVYEQYF. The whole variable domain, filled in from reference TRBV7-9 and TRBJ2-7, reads DTGVSQNPRHKITKRGQNVTFRCDPISEHNRLYWYRQTLGQGPEFLTYFQNEAQLEKSRLLSDRFSAERPKGSFSTLEIQRTEQGDSAMYLCASSLGGTGEVYEQYFGPGTRLTVT.

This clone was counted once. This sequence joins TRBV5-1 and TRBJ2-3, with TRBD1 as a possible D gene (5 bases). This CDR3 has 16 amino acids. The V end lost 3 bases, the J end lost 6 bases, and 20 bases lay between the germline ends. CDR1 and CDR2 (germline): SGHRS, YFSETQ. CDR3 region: CASSSQGSRIGDTQYF. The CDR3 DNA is TGCGCCAGCAGCTCCCAGGGTTCCCGGATTGGGGATACGCAGTATTTT. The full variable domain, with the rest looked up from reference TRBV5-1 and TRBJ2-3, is KAGVTQTPRYLIKTRGQQVTLSCSPISGHRSVSWYQQTPGQGLQFLFEYFSETQRNKGNFPGRFSGRQFSNSRSEMNVSTLELGDSALYLCASSSQGSRIGDTQYFGPGTRLTVL.

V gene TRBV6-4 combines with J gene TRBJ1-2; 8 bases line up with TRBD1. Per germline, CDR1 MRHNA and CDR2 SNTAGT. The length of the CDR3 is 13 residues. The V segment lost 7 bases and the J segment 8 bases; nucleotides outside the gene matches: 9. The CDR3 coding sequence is TGTGCCAGCACCCCCAGGGGGCGTGGAGGCTACACCTTC. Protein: CASTPRGRGGYTF.

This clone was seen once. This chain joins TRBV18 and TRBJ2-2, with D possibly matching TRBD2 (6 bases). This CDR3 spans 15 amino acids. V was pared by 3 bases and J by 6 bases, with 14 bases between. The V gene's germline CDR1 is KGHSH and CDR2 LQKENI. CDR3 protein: CASSPLARGAGELFF. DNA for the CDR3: TGTGCCAGCTCACCGCTAGCGAGGGGCGCCGGGGAGCTGTTTTTT.

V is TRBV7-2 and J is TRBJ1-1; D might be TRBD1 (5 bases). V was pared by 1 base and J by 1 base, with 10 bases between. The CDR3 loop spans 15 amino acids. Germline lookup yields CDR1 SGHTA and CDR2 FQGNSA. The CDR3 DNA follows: TGTGCCAGCAGCTTAGGCGACAGAGGGAACACTGAAGCTTTCTTT. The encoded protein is CASSLGDRGNTEAFF.

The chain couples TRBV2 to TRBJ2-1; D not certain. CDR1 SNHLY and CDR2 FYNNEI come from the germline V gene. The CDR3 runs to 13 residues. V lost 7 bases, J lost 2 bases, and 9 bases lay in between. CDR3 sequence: CASKHRTYNEQFF. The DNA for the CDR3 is TGTGCCAGCAAGCACAGAACCTACAATGAGCAGTTCTTC.

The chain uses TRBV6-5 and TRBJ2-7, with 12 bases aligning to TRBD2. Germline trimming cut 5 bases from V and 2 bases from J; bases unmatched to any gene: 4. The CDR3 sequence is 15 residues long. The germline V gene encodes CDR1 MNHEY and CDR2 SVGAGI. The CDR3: CASSTTSGGTYEQYF. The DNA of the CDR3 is TGTGCCAGCAGTACGACTAGCGGGGGAACCTACGAGCAGTACTTC.

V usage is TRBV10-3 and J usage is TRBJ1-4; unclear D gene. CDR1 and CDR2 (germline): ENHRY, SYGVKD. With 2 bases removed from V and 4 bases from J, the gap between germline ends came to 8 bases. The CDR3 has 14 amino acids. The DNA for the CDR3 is TGTGCCATCAGTGAGGGAGGGAGTAATGAAAAACTGTTTTTT. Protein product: CAISEGGSNEKLFF.

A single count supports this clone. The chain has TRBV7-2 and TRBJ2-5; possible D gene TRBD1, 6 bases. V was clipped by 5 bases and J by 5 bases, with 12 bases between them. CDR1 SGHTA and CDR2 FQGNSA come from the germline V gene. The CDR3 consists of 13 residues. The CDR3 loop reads CASSNTGRETQYF. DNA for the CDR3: TGTGCCAGCAGCAACACAGGGCGGGAGACCCAGTACTTC.

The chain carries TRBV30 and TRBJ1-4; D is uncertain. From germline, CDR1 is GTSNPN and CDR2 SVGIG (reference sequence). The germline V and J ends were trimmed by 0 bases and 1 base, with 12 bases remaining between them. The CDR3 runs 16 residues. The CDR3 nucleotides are TGTGCCTGGAGTGTAAAATGGCAAGTAACTAATGAAAAACTGTTTTTT. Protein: CAWSVKWQVTNEKLFF.

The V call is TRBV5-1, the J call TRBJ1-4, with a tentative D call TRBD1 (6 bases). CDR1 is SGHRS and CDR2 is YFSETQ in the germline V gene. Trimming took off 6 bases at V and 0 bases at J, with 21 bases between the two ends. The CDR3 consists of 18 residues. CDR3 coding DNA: TGCGCCAGCACTGGGGGCTACGACGGACTTGCAACTAATGAAAAACTGTTTTTT. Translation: CASTGGYDGLATNEKLFF.

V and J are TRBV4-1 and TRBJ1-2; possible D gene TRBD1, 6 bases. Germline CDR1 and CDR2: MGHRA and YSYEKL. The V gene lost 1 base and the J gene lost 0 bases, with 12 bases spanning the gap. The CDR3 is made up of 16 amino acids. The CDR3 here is CASSQVRDTTNYGYTF. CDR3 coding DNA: TGCGCCAGCAGCCAAGTCCGGGACACCACTAACTATGGCTACACCTTC.

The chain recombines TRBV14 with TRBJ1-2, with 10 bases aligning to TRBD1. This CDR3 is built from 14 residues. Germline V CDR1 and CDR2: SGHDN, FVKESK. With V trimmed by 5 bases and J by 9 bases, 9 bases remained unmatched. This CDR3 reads CASSTAPGQGSYTF. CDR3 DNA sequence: TGTGCCAGCAGCACAGCTCCGGGACAGGGGAGCTACACCTTC.

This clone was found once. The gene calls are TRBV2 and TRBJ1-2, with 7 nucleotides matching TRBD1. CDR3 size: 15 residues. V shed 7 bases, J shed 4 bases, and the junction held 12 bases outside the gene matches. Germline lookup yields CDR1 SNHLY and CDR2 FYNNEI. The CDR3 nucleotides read TGTGCCAGCAACCCAAGGAACAGGGGAGCCTATGGCTACACCTTC. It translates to CASNPRNRGAYGYTF.

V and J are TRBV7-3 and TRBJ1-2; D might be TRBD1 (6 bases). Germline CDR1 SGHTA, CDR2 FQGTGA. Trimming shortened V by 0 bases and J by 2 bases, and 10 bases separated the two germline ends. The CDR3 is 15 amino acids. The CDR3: CASSLTGAGNYGYTF. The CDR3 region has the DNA TGTGCCAGCAGCTTAACGGGGGCAGGAAACTATGGCTACACCTTC. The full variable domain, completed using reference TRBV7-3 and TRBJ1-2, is GAGVSQTPSNKVTEKGKYVELRCDPISGHTALYWYRQSLGQGPEFLIYFQGTGAADDSGLPNDRFFAVRPEGSVSTLKIQRTERGDSAVYLCASSLTGAGNYGYTFGSGTRLTVV.

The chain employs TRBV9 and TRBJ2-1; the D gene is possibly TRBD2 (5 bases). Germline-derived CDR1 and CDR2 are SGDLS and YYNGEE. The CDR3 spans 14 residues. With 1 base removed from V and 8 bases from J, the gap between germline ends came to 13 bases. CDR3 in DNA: TGTGCCAGCAGCGTACTTCTAGGAGGCGATGAGCAGTTCTTC. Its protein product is CASSVLLGGDEQFF. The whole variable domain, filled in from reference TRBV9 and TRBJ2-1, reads DSGVTQTPKHLITATGQRVTLRCSPRSGDLSVYWYQQSLDQGLQFLIQYYNGEERAKGNILERFSAQQFPDLHSELNLSSLELGDSALYFCASSVLLGGDEQFFGPGTRLTVL.

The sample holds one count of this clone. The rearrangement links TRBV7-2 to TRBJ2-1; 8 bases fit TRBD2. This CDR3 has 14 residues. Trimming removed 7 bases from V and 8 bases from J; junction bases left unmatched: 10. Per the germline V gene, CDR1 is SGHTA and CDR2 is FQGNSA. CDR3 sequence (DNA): TGTGCCAGCAAGACGGGACTAGGGCCTCATGAGCAGTTCTTC. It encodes CASKTGLGPHEQFF.